This T cell receptor beta chain was obtained from a study of blood T cell repertoires in COVID-19. On the study more broadly: COVID-19 samples, acute and convalescent, were from the United States, Italy and Spain. The analysed material was cDNA or gDNA that came from T cells, B-cell-depleted T cells, or PBMCs.

Recovery among Cohort 3 donors was established by two negative PCRs, clearance, or symptom resolution. How the authors handled the data: Scientists estimated how many nucleated cells there were by amplifying reference gene primers. Libraries were prepared by immunoSEQ multiplex PCR; TCRdb keeps only in-frame clonotypes and omits some of them. V, J and clone size were drawn from that table, and D and trimming were deduced from the DNA. This sample has under 200,000 clones, with approximately 80% found just once. The CDR3 loop spans 16 amino acids. V lost 1 base to trimming and J lost 2 bases; unmatched junction nucleotides: 2. Germline V gene data show CDR1 as SGHRS and CDR2 as YFSETQ.

This TCR came from a man aged 50 to 59 who had recovered from COVID-19. Sequencing was performed on PBMCs or T cells enriched from blood (not recorded which). The chain is built from TRBV5-1 and TRBJ2-4; 11 bases are shared with TRBD1. The CDR3: CASSLWTGGSKNIQYF. DNA of the CDR3: TGCGCCAGCAGCTTGTGGACAGGGGGCTCCAAAAACATTCAGTACTTC.